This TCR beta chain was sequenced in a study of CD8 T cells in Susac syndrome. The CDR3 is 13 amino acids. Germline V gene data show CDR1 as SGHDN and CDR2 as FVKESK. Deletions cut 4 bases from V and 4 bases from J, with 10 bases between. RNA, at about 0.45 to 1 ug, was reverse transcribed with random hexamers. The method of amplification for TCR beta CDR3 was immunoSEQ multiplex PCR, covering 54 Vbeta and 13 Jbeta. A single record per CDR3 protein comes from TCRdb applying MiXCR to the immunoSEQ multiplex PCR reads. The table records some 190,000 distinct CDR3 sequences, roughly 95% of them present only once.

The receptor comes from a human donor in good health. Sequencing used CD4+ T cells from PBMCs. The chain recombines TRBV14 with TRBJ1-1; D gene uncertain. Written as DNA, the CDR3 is TGTGCCAGCAGCCTTACACTTGGCACTGAAGCTTTCTTT. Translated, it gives CASSLTLGTEAFF.